The rows below give T cell receptor beta chains drawn from one sample of a study of CD8+CD57+ T cells in acquired aplastic anemia. TCRdb re-analysed the reads in MiXCR, keeping a single row per CDR3 protein. The table records around 170,000 distinct CDR3 sequences, 40% to 55% of them present only once. The specimen sequenced was sorted CD4+, CD8+, or CD8+CD57+ T cells (not recorded which) from PBMCs. These receptors were taken from a human donor in good health. CDR3s include the opening cysteine and the closing phenylalanine or tryptophan. A D gene is named only where the DNA matches it firmly. Clone size is shown for a subset of rows, as once, few, many or a class of expanded clone.

d_call	clone_size	j_call	v_call	cdr3_nt	cdr3_aa
.	.	TRBJ1-1	TRBV11-2	TGTGCCAGCAGCCCACTCCGGGGGGGTATTCCTGAAGCTTTCTTT	CASSPLRGGIPEAFF
.	.	TRBJ1-1	TRBV29-1	TGCAGCGTTCATGGGGGAAGGAACACTGAAGCTTTCTTT	CSVHGGRNTEAFF
.	many	TRBJ2-6	TRBV11-2	TGTGCCAGCAGCTTGGATGGACGGTCCCCCAACTCTGGGGCCAACGTCCTGACTTTC	CASSLDGRSPNSGANVLTF
.	many	TRBJ1-6	TRBV7-9	TGTGCCAGCAGCTTAGTTCCGCCCTATAATTCACCCCTCCACTTT	CASSLVPPYNSPLHF
.	.	TRBJ2-2	TRBV29-1	TGCAGCGTTGGGATACTAGGCACCGGGGAGCTGTTTTTT	CSVGILGTGELFF
TRBD2	once	TRBJ2-7	TRBV4-1	TGCGCCAGCAGCCAAGGCCCGGGAGGGGTCTACGAGCAGTACTTC	CASSQGPGGVYEQYF
.	.	TRBJ2-1	TRBV3-1	TGTGCCAGCAGCCAAGAACCCTCTGGCGACTCCTACAATGAGCAGTTCTTC	CASSQEPSGDSYNEQFF
.	.	TRBJ2-6	TRBV7-3	TGTGCCAGCAGCTTTGGGACGTCGGGGGCCAACGTCCTGACTTTC	CASSFGTSGANVLTF
TRBD2	.	TRBJ2-2	TRBV24-1	TGTGCCACCAGTGATTTTCTCTCGGGAGGGAACACCGGGGAGCTGTTTTTT	CATSDFLSGGNTGELFF
.	many	TRBJ2-7	TRBV20-1	TGCAGTGCTAGAAAGGACACCTACGAGCAGTACTTC	CSARKDTYEQYF
TRBD2	few	TRBJ2-7	TRBV18	TGTGCCAGCTCACCCGGACTAGCGGTCCTCTACGAGCAGTACTTC	CASSPGLAVLYEQYF
TRBD1	many	TRBJ2-3	TRBV27	TGTGCCAGCAGTATGGACAGGAGCAAAGATACGCAGTATTTT	CASSMDRSKDTQYF
TRBD2	.	TRBJ2-7	TRBV11-1	TGTGCCAGCAGCTTAGCTGGCTCTAGCGGGGGGATGCCCTACGAGCAGTACTTC	CASSLAGSSGGMPYEQYF
TRBD1	few	TRBJ2-5	TRBV28	TGTGCCAGCAGTTTACCCAAGGGGGCTGGAGAGACCCAGTACTTC	CASSLPKGAGETQYF
.	few	TRBJ1-6	TRBV2	TGTGCCAGCAGTGGTCAATCACCCCTCCACTTT	CASSGQSPLHF
.	once	TRBJ1-1	TRBV7-2	TGTGCCAGCAGCTTAGTTGGTACATCGAGCACTGAAGCTTTCTTT	CASSLVGTSSTEAFF
TRBD1	.	TRBJ1-2	TRBV29-1	TGCAGCGTTAGTGAGGACAGGGGGTTCGTTGATGGCTACACCTTC	CSVSEDRGFVDGYTF
.	.	TRBJ2-3	TRBV7-6	TGTGCCAGCAGCCCAACTATCCCAGATACGCAGTATTTT	CASSPTIPDTQYF
TRBD2	many	TRBJ2-7	TRBV5-1	TGCGCCAGTAAAACGGGACTAGCAGACTACGAGCAGTACTTC	CASKTGLADYEQYF
.	many	TRBJ1-1	TRBV7-3	TGTGCCAGCAGCTTATCGGGGGTAGGGACTGAAGCTTTCTTT	CASSLSGVGTEAFF
.	many	TRBJ2-1	TRBV20-1	TGCAGTGCTCTCCCGCTTCCGTGGACTACTAACAATGAGCAGTTCTTC	CSALPLPWTTNNEQFF
.	.	TRBJ1-2	TRBV10-2	TGCGCCAGCAGTGGAGGGGATAACTATGGCTACACCTTC	CASSGGDNYGYTF
TRBD2	few	TRBJ2-2	TRBV5-6	TGTGCCAGCAGCTTTGGACTAGGAGCGAACACCGGGGAGCTGTTTTTT	CASSFGLGANTGELFF
.	few	TRBJ1-5	TRBV25-1	TGTGCCAGCTCCCCCCCGGACGGGACCGGAGCGAATCAGCCCCAGCATTTT	CASSPPDGTGANQPQHF
.	.	TRBJ1-3	TRBV7-9	TGTGCCAGCAGCGGGGGGGGAAACACCATATATTTT	CASSGGGNTIYF
TRBD1	.	TRBJ2-5	TRBV24-1	TGTGCCACCAGTGATTGGGACAGGGGAGGCGAGACCCAGTACTTC	CATSDWDRGGETQYF
.	many	TRBJ2-3	TRBV7-3	TGTGCCAGCAGCTTAACTAGGGTGGATACGCAGTATTTT	CASSLTRVDTQYF
TRBD2	.	TRBJ2-5	TRBV15	TGTGCCACCAGCGTGACTAGCGAGCAAGAGACCCAGTACTTT	CATSVTSEQETQYF